Here is one T cell receptor beta chain with its context. Its cognate antigen has yet to be identified. It has no much larger one-base neighbor in the sample; base qualities were not kept. Another Seattle source contributed samples from volunteer blood donors who had recovered from COVID-19. The collaborating institutions used their own protocols to collect whole blood in K2EDTA tubes. Collaborator samples were shipped for TCRbeta analysis as frozen whole blood, isolated PBMCs, or DNA extracted from either sample type. Including the terminal cysteine and phenylalanine, the CDR3 comprises 17 residues. Just the 51-base CDR3 DNA is kept, in frame starting at base 1. Trimming takes 2 bases from V and 2 bases from J, and the germline ends sit 16 bases apart. CDR1 and CDR2 are read off the germline V gene as MNHEY and SVGEGT. The data were taken from a study of blood T cell repertoires in COVID-19 (TCRdb year 2020). Notes on the research overall: Samples from collaborators originated in the United States, Italy and Spain and spanned both the acute and convalescent phases of COVID-19. The repertoires were released in a freely available public database meant as a resource for research on the immune response to SARS-CoV-2. The samples were drawn from the first 160 participants of the ongoing ImmuneRACE study and from 950 to 1,500 subjects provided by 6 global collaborators. HLA class I and class II types, where available, came from metadata supplied by the sample provider rather than from assay-based typing. The prospective study material was composed of cDNA or gDNA derived from T cells, B-cell-depleted T cells, or PBMCs. A de-identified subject ID, COVID-19 status, age in years and sex were almost always included in the sample metadata. Deeply sampled blood TCRbeta repertoires from subjects exposed to, actively infected with, or recovered from COVID-19 were included in the dataset.

TCRbeta CDR3 regions were amplified from genomic DNA by means of the immunoSEQ Assay, a bias-controlled multiplex PCR. In the original analysis: Nucleated cell counts per sample were estimated from amplification of reference gene primers within the assay. To quantify the absolute abundance of each unique TCRbeta CDR3 rearrangement, sequence reads were collapsed and filtered. For each sample, productive Simpson clonality was calculated as the square root of Simpson's diversity index over productive rearrangements. TCRdb mirrors the immuneACCESS table, restricted to in-frame sequences. Some clones are absent from its copies; in checked studies, under half trace to an unresolved V gene, and the reason for the others is unknown. D and trimming were read from the DNA, whereas the V and J calls and clone size are those reported in that table. This sample is represented by over 200,000 clones; approximately 89% of them were singletons. The leading ten clones occupy about 10% of the sample.

Overall results and qualifications from the work: The quantity of clinical and demographic metadata differed by source and by participant and was supplied without curation.

Recombination connected TRBV6-2 or TRBV6-3 to TRBJ2-1; the best D guess is TRBD2, with 5 bases matching. Sequencing was done on a sample of peripheral blood. The clonotype comes from a man in his forties or fifties who had recovered from COVID-19. The CDR3 is CASSYHVGVAAYNEQFF. At the DNA level, the sequence is TGTGCCAGCAGTTACCACGTCGGGGTAGCCGCCTACAATGAGCAGTTCTTC.